This T cell receptor beta chain was retrieved from a study of T cell responses to AZD1222 COVID-19 vaccine. Study-wide context: Pooling of second doses given at about 4 or about 12 weeks was done. Findings and limits, study-wide: Baseline serostatus was positive in only a handful of AZD1222 recipients.

As for this clone: The antigen remains undetermined.

The CDR3 is made up of 14 amino acids. Per germline, CDR1 SGHRS and CDR2 YFSETQ. Trimming pared 2 bases from V and 6 bases from J, leaving 11 bases between. TCRdb's table, derived via immunoSEQ multiplex PCR, lists solely in-frame clones and lacks some. The sample yields about 97,000 clones, about 82% seen once. The TCR sequence derives from an adult in good health. This chain joins TRBV5-1 and TRBJ2-2; D call uncertain. Sequences were derived from peripheral blood, sampled on day 0 of AZD1222 vaccination. In DNA, the CDR3 is TGCGCCAGCAGCTTATACGGACCCCCCGGGGAGCTGTTTTTT. Translated: CASSLYGPPGELFF.